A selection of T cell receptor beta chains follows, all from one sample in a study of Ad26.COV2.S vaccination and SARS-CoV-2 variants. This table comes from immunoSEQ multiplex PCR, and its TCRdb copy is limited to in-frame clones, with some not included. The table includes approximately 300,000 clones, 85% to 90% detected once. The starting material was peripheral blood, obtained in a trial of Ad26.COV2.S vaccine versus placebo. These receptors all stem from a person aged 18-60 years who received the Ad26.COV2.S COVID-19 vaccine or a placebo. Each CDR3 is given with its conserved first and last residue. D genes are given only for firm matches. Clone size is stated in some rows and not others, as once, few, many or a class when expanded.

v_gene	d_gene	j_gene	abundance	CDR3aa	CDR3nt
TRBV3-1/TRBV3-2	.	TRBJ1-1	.	CASSQDSFGLLNTEAFF	TGTGCCAGCAGCCAAGATTCCTTTGGGCTATTGAACACTGAAGCTTTCTTT
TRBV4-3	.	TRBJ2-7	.	CASSQDSRTEDEQYF	TGCGCCAGCAGCCAAGATTCCCGGACTGAAGACGAGCAGTACTTC
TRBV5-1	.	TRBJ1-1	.	CASSSEGMVTEAFF	TGCGCCAGCAGCTCCGAGGGAATGGTAACTGAAGCTTTCTTT
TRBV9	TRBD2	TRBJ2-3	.	CASSRTSGAEDTQYF	TGTGCCAGCAGCCGGACTAGCGGGGCAGAAGATACGCAGTATTTT
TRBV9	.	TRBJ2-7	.	CASSIGHGGSYEQYF	TGTGCCAGCAGCATAGGCCATGGAGGCTCCTACGAGCAGTACTTC
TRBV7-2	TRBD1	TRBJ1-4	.	CASSLAARGRAGEKLFF	TGTGCCAGCAGCTTAGCGGCCAGGGGGCGAGCGGGTGAAAAACTGTTTTTT
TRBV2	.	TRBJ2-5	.	CASTRVVPETQYF	TGTGCCAGCACCAGGGTGGTCCCCGAGACCCAGTACTTC
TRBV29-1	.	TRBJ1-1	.	CSVELTGPNTEAFF	TGCAGCGTTGAATTGACAGGCCCTAACACTGAAGCTTTCTTT
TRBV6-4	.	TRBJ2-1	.	CASSVGPSYNEQFF	TGTGCCAGCAGTGTTGGGCCGTCCTACAATGAGCAGTTCTTC
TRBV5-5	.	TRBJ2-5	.	CASSFQETQYF	TGTGCCAGCAGCTTCCAAGAGACCCAGTACTTC
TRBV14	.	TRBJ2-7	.	CASSQGVGTGYYEQYF	TGTGCCAGCAGCCAAGGGGTAGGGACGGGATACTACGAGCAGTACTTC
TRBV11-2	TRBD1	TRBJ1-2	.	CASSLAAGRGPGVYGYTF	TGTGCCAGCAGCTTAGCGGCGGGCAGGGGGCCCGGCGTCTATGGCTACACCTTC
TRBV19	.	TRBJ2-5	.	CASSIGTGSREAQYF	TGTGCCAGTAGTATAGGGACAGGTTCCAGGGAGGCCCAGTACTTC
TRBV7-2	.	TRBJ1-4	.	CASSLGLGAQLFF	TGTGCCAGCAGCTTGGGCCTGGGAGCCCAACTGTTTTTT
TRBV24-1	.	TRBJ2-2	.	CATSDSGYTGELFF	TGTGCCACCAGTGATTCAGGGTACACCGGGGAGCTGTTTTTT
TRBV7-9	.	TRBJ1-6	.	CASSFINSPLHF	TGTGCCAGCAGCTTTATTAATTCACCCCTCCACTTT
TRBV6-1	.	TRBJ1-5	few	CASSEHSSNQPQHF	TGTGCCAGCAGTGAGCATAGTAGCAATCAGCCCCAGCATTTT
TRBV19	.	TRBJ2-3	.	CASSIVGGLGTDTQYF	TGTGCCAGTAGTATAGTTGGGGGGCTGGGAACAGATACGCAGTATTTT
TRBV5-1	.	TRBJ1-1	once	CASSSDGMNTEAFF	TGCGCCAGCAGCTCGGACGGTATGAACACTGAAGCTTTCTTT
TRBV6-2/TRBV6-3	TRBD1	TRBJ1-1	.	CASSYQTGSSEAFF	TGTGCCAGCAGTTACCAGACAGGGTCTTCTGAAGCTTTCTTT
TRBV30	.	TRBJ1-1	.	CAWNRDIIFTEAFF	TGTGCCTGGAACCGGGACATAATTTTCACTGAAGCTTTCTTT
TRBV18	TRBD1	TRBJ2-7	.	CASSPGTVYEQYF	TGTGCCAGCTCACCGGGGACAGTTTACGAGCAGTACTTC
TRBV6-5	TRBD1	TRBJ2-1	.	CASRLQGNGEQFF	TGTGCCAGCAGACTACAGGGGAACGGTGAGCAGTTCTTC
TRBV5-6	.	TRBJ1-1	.	CASSPVPALRANTEAFF	TGTGCCAGCAGCCCCGTTCCGGCGCTGAGAGCAAACACTGAAGCTTTCTTT
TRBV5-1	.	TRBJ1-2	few	CASSAGFYGYTF	TGCGCCAGCAGCGCTGGATTCTATGGCTACACCTTC
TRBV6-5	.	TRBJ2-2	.	CASSSGALKNTGELFF	TGTGCCAGCAGTTCCGGGGCCCTAAAGAACACCGGGGAGCTGTTTTTT
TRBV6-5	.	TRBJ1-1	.	CASRYGRNAFF	TGTGCCAGCAGGTACGGCAGAAATGCTTTCTTT
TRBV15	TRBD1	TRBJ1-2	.	CATSLTGDYGYTF	TGTGCCACCAGTTTAACAGGGGACTATGGCTACACCTTC
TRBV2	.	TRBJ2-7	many	CASSKEAGVTYEQYF	TGTGCCAGCAGCAAAGAGGCAGGGGTGACCTACGAGCAGTACTTC
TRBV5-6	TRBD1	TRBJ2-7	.	CASSINLQGPYEQYF	TGTGCCAGCAGCATAAACCTACAGGGGCCCTACGAGCAGTACTTC
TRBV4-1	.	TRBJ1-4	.	CASSQETSLPRLFF	TGCGCCAGCAGCCAAGAGACAAGCCTCCCACGACTGTTTTTT
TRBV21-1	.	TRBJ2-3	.	CASTKEGNTDTQYF	TGTGCCAGCACCAAGGAGGGAAATACAGATACGCAGTATTTT
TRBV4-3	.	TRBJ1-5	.	CASSPILGNQPQHF	TGCGCCAGCAGCCCAATTTTGGGCAATCAGCCCCAGCATTTT
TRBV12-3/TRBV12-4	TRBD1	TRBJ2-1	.	CASSWVGGGEQFF	TGTGCCAGCAGTTGGGTAGGGGGCGGTGAGCAGTTCTTC
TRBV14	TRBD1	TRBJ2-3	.	CASSTKQGYGDTQYF	TGTGCCAGCAGCACCAAACAGGGGTATGGAGATACGCAGTATTTT
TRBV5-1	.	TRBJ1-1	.	CASSLDNHVGTEAFF	TGCGCCAGCAGCCTAGACAATCACGTCGGGACCGAAGCTTTCTTT
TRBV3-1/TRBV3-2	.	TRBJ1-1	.	CASSQGAKNTEAFF	TGTGCCAGCAGCCAAGGGGCCAAGAACACTGAAGCTTTCTTT
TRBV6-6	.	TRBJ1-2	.	CASSSGLTRGHGYTF	TGTGCCAGCAGCTCAGGGTTGACCCGGGGCCATGGCTACACCTTC
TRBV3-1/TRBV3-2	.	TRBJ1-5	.	CASSPNGGTYGQPQHF	TGTGCCAGCAGTCCAAACGGGGGGACCTATGGACAGCCCCAGCATTTT
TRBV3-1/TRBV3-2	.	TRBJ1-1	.	CASSLEVGTEAFF	TGTGCCAGCAGCCTCGAAGTGGGCACTGAAGCTTTCTTT
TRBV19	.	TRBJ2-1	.	CASSSKGLPPDEQFF	TGTGCCAGTAGTTCCAAAGGACTGCCTCCCGATGAGCAGTTCTTC
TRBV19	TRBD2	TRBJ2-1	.	CASSKRLAGANNEQFF	TGTGCCAGTAGTAAGCGTCTAGCGGGGGCCAACAATGAGCAGTTCTTC
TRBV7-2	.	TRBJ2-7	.	CASSLVGRDSYEQYF	TGTGCCAGCAGCTTAGTGGGCAGGGATTCCTACGAGCAGTACTTC
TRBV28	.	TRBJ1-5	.	CASNKGGYQPQHF	TGTGCCAGCAACAAGGGGGGTTATCAGCCCCAGCATTTT
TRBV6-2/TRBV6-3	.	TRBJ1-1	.	CASTPSRGGARSAFF	TGTGCCAGCACCCCTTCACGGGGGGGGGCGAGATCGGCTTTCTTT
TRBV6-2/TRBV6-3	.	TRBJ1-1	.	CASSRASPVAEAFF	TGTGCCAGCAGTCGCGCCTCACCGGTAGCTGAAGCTTTCTTT
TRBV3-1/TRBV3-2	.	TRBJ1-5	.	CASGRTGNQPQHF	TGTGCCAGCGGGAGGACTGGCAATCAGCCCCAGCATTTT
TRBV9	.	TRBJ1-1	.	CASSVGGSLGNVNTEAFF	TGTGCCAGCAGCGTAGGAGGTTCGCTAGGGAATGTGAACACTGAAGCTTTCTTT